Sequencing of this TCR beta chain was carried out in a study of T cell responses to AZD1222 COVID-19 vaccine. General study results and limits: CD4 TCRs associated with vaccination spanned spike, dominating at 160-218 and 743-854. Repertoire sampling happened only post peak T cell response. Variant regions that are unmutated are reportedly the target of nearly half of spike-specific TCRs. The sample set comprised mostly white British donors with more females, and clonal diversity was possibly underestimated.

Measured with immunoSEQ multiplex PCR; TCRdb has only the in-frame clones, and not every one. This table holds some 78,000 clones, around four fifths found once. This clone was counted only a few times. Its specificity is not known. Germline CDR1 LGHDT, CDR2 YNNKEL (reference sequence). V lost 1 base and J 6 bases, leaving 10 bases between the germline ends. The CDR3 covers 13 residues. The chain joins TRBV3-1 (or the pseudogene TRBV3-2) to TRBJ2-7; unclear D gene. The sequence came from an adult who received the AZD1222 COVID-19 vaccine. This sample comprised peripheral blood, obtained 28 days after the second AZD1222 dose. CDR3: CASSQVPGGEQYF. In DNA, the CDR3 is TGTGCCAGCAGCCAAGTGCCAGGCGGCGAGCAGTACTTC.